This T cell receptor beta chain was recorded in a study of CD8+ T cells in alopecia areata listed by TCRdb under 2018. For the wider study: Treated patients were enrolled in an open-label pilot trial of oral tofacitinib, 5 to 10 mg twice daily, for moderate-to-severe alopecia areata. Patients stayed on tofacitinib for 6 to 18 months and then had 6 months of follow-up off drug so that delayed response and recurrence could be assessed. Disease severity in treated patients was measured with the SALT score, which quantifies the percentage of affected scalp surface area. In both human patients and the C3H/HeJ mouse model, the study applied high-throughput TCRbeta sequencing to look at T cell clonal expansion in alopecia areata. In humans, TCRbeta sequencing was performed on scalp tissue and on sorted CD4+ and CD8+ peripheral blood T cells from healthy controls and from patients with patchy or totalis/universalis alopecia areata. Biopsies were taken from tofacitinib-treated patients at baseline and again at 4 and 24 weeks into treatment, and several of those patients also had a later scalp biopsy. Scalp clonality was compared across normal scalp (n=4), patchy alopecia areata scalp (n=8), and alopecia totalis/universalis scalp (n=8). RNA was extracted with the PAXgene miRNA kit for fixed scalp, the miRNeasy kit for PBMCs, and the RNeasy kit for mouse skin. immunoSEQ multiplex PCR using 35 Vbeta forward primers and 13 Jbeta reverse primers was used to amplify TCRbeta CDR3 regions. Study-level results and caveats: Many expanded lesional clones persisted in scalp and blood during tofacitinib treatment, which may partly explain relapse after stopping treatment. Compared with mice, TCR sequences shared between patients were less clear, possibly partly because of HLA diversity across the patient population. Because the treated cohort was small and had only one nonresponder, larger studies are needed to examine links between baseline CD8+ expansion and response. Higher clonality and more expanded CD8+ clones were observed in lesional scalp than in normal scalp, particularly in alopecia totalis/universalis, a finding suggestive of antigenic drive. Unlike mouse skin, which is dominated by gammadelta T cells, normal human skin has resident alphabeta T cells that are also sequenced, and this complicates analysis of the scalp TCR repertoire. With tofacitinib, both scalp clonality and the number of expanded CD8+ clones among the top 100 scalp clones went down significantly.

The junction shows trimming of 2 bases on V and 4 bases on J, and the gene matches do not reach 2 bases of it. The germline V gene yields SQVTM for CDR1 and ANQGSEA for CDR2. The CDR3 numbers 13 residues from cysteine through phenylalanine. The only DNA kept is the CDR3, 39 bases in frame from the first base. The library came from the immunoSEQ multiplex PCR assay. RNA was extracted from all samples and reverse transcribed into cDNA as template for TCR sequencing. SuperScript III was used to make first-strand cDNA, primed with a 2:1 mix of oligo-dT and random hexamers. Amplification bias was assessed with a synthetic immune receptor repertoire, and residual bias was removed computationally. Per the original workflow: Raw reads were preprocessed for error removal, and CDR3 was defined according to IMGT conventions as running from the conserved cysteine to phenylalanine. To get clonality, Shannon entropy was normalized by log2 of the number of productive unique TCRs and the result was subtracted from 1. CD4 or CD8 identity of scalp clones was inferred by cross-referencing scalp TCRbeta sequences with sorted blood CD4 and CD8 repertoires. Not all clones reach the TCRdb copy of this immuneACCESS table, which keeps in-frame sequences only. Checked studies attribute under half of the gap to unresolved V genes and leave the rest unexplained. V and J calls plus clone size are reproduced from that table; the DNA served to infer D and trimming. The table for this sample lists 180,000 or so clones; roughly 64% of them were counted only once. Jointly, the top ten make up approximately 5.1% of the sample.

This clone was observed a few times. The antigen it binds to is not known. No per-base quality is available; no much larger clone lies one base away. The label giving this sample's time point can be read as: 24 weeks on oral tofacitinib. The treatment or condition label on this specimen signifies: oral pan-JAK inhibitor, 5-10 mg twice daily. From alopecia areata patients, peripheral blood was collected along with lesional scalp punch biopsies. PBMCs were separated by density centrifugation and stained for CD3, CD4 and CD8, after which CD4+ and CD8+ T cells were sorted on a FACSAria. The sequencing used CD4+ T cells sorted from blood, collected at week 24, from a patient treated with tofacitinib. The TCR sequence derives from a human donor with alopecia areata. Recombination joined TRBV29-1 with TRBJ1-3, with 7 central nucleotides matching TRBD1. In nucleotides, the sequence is TGCAGCGTTGAAACAGGGGTGGGAAACACCATATATTTT. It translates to CSVETGVGNTIYF.